A single sample is the source of the 9 T cell receptor beta chains below, sequenced in a study of T-cell reconstitution after alpha-beta-depleted transplantation in children (dated by TCRdb to 2016 to 2017). The library was built by means of PCR. Instrument used: Illumina HiSeq 2500. Molecular barcoding was employed in the preparation of TCR libraries, with unique molecular identifiers being used to normalize TCRbeta repertoire quantification. The raw public reads went through TCRdb reprocessing: fastp at Q25, MiXCR clone calling, in-frame beta chains kept. Rows with a matching CDR3 protein are joined into one entry that keeps the most common DNA and genes. This sample comprises approximately 400,000 distinct CDR3 sequences, roughly a tenth of them detected only once. The top ten hold 4.5% to 7% of the sample. The sample in question was PBMCs from the stem cell graft donor, obtained from the stem cell graft. The receptors derive from a human donor who donated a stem cell graft to a child with acute myeloid leukemia.

The genes are TRBV6-2 or TRBV6-3 and TRBJ2-7; no reliable D call. The CDR3 has 15 residues. Germline V CDR1 and CDR2: MNHEY, SVGEGT. V was shortened by 1 base and J by 2 bases, with 12 bases between the two germline ends. The CDR3 DNA sequence: TGTGCCAGCAGTTACTATCTCGGGCAAACCTACGAGCAGTACTTC. Encoded protein: CASSYYLGQTYEQYF.

This clonotype was picked up many times. The chain employs TRBV12-3 or TRBV12-4 and TRBJ2-3, with 7 bases aligning to TRBD1. The trim removed 6 bases at V and 3 bases at J, leaving 3 bases unmatched. This CDR3 has 13 residues. CDR3 in DNA: TGTGCCAGCAGGCCACAGGGGACAGATACGCAGTATTTT. It specifies CASRPQGTDTQYF.

This clonotype appeared many times. The rearrangement uses TRBV10-3 and TRBJ1-4; 9 bases match TRBD1. V dropped 4 bases and J dropped 7; count of bases not matched to a gene: 4. The CDR3 contains 14 residues. Germline V gene lookup returns CDR1 ENHRY and CDR2 SYGVKD. CDR3 bases: TGTGCCATCAGTGCGGGGGACAGGGCTGAAAAACTGTTTTTT. Amino acids: CAISAGDRAEKLFF.

This clonotype has just a few counts. The gene calls are TRBV20-1 and TRBJ2-1; 12 bases are a match to TRBD2. The trim removed 6 bases at V and 7 bases at J, leaving 16 bases unmatched. The CDR3 loop spans 17 amino acids. The germline V gene has CDR1 DFQATT and CDR2 SNEGSKA (reference sequence). CDR3 residues: CSARGGASGRAYNEQFF. In nucleotides, the CDR3 is TGCAGTGCCAGGGGGGGAGCTAGCGGGAGGGCGTATAATGAGCAGTTCTTC.

This clonotype was counted only a few times. The CDR3 loop is CASTPGASYEQYF. Here the CDR3 DNA reads TGTGCCAGCACCCCAGGGGCCTCCTACGAGCAGTACTTC. The J gene is TRBJ2-7, the V gene TRBV6-1; possibly TRBD1 for D (6 bases). The V end was cut by 7 bases, the J end by 0 bases, with 10 bases between. From germline, CDR1 is MNHNS and CDR2 SASEGT. This CDR3 contains 13 residues.

The rearrangement uses TRBV6-1 and TRBJ1-4; tentative D call: TRBD1 (5 bases). V lost 8 bases to trimming and J lost 8 bases, with 21 bases between them. Per germline, CDR1 MNHNS and CDR2 SASEGT. This CDR3 has 15 amino acids. As DNA, the CDR3 is TGTGCCAGCCGATTGGTGGACGGGGAGGGGGAAAAACTGTTTTTT. Its translation: CASRLVDGEGEKLFF.

V usage is TRBV6-1 and J usage is TRBJ2-6, with 7 bases fitting TRBD1. The germline gives CDR1 MNHNS, CDR2 SASEGT. The CDR3 length is 17 residues. V shed 6 bases and J 1 base; nucleotides not matched to a gene: 9. CDR3 loop: CASSGPARGSGANVLTF. In nucleotides, the CDR3 is TGTGCCAGCAGCGGACCGGCCAGGGGGTCTGGGGCCAACGTCCTGACTTTC.

The V and J genes are TRBV7-2 and TRBJ2-2, with TRBD2 identical over 8 bases. The CDR3 sequence is 17 residues long. CDR1 and CDR2 from the germline V gene are SGHTA and FQGNSA. V was clipped by 3 bases and J by 10 bases; unmatched bases: 16. The CDR3 spells CASSFGARGGRDVELFF. CDR3 coding DNA: TGTGCCAGCAGCTTCGGGGCCCGGGGGGGACGAGACGTGGAGCTGTTTTTT.

This clonotype turned up a few times. The chain has TRBV5-1 and TRBJ1-5; 7 bases are shared with TRBD1. The germline gives CDR1 SGHRS, CDR2 YFSETQ. Trimming at V came to 4 bases and at J to 4 bases, leaving 5 bases not matched to a gene. The CDR3 length is 14 residues. CDR3 bases: TGCGCCAGCAGCCCAGGACAGGAAAATCAGCCCCAGCATTTT. This codes for CASSPGQENQPQHF. Using reference TRBV5-1 and TRBJ1-5 for the parts outside the CDR3, the full variable domain is KAGVTQTPRYLIKTRGQQVTLSCSPISGHRSVSWYQQTPGQGLQFLFEYFSETQRNKGNFPGRFSGRQFSNSRSEMNVSTLELGDSALYLCASSPGQENQPQHFGDGTRLSIL.